A selection of T cell receptor beta chains follows, all from one sample in a study of response to subunit inactivated influenza vaccine. One entry per CDR3 protein, called by TCRdb with MiXCR from the RT-PCR reads. Altogether roughly 550,000 distinct CDR3 sequences are present, around 21% being singletons, with the ten largest covering 2.5% to 3.5%. These sequences were also reported in another study, on T cells expressing NK-cell markers.

This sample comprised CD4+ T cells sorted from PBMCs, obtained 12 days after vaccination. The receptors shown here come from a man aged 50 or older who received an inactivated influenza vaccine. The CDR3 runs from the conserved cysteine through the conserved F or W. Each record gives: V gene, J gene, D gene, clone size, CDR3 DNA, CDR3 protein. D genes are given only for firm matches. The size field is filled for only some rows; it gives once, few, many or a size class.

>TRBV15|TRBJ2-3|TRBD2|few
TGTGCCGCCAAATCTATCGGAGCGGGAGGTGTAGATACGCAGTATTTT
CAAKSIGAGGVDTQYF
>TRBV7-2|TRBJ2-2|TRBD1|few
TGTGCCAGCAGCCCTCAACAGGGGAGCACCGGGGAGCTGTTTTTT
CASSPQQGSTGELFF
>TRBV4-2|TRBJ2-2|-|-
TGTGCCAGCAGCCAAGCCCGGAGTCGCGACACCGGGGAGCTGTTTTTT
CASSQARSRDTGELFF
>TRBV5-5|TRBJ2-7|TRBD2|-
TGTGCCAGCAGCTTGGGACTAGCGGGGGTCTCCTACGAGCAGTACTTC
CASSLGLAGVSYEQYF
>TRBV20-1|TRBJ2-5|TRBD2|few
TGCAGTGCTGAGCCCGGGACTAGCAGGCAAGGGACCCAGTACTTC
CSAEPGTSRQGTQYF
>TRBV5-1|TRBJ1-6|-|-
TGCGCCAGCAGCTTGGCACCAGCTGAGCACAATTCACCCCTCCACTTT
CASSLAPAEHNSPLHF
>TRBV29-1|TRBJ1-2|-|-
TGCAGCGTTGAAGATAGGGCCAGCCCGGCTAACTATGGCTACACCTTC
CSVEDRASPANYGYTF
>TRBV29-1|TRBJ2-7|TRBD1|few
TGCAGCGTTGGGACAGGGAGGTCCTACGAGCAGTACTTC
CSVGTGRSYEQYF
>TRBV7-9|TRBJ2-1|TRBD2|once
TGTGCCAGCAGCATCGGGGGGGCAGACAATGAGCAGATCTTC
CASSIGGADNEQIF
>TRBV5-5|TRBJ2-3|-|-
TGTGCCAGCAGCACCGGGACGGGTAGAGATACGCAGTATTTT
CASSTGTGRDTQYF
>TRBV19|TRBJ2-5|TRBD2|-
TGTGCCAGTTCTCCGAGCGGGAGGGCCGGAAGAGAGACCCAGTACTTC
CASSPSGRAGRETQYF
>TRBV20-1|TRBJ2-1|-|-
TGCAGTGCTAGGGGACCGGGATGGGCATCCAATGAGCAGTTCTTC
CSARGPGWASNEQFF
>TRBV5-5|TRBJ2-7|TRBD2|-
TGTGCCAGCAGCCCCCGAGGACTAGCGGGAGAAGAGCAGTACTTC
CASSPRGLAGEEQYF
>TRBV5-1|TRBJ2-1|-|-
TGCGCCAGCAGCTTGGAGGAGGGGCAGGGGCAGTTCTTC
CASSLEEGQGQFF
>TRBV15|TRBJ2-7|TRBD1|once
TGTGCCACCAGCCCGGACAGGGCGAGAAACGAGCAGTACTTC
CATSPDRARNEQYF
>TRBV6-4|TRBJ1-2|-|few
-
CASSSSGTYGYTF
>TRBV12-3/TRBV12-4|TRBJ2-1|-|few
TGTGCCAGCAGCGATTGGGAGGTTGACAATGAGCAGTTCTTC
CASSDWEVDNEQFF
>TRBV9|TRBJ2-7|-|-
TGTGCCAGCAGCGTAGGTTCTGGGGGGCCTGGCGAGCAGTACTTC
CASSVGSGGPGEQYF
>TRBV15|TRBJ2-5|-|many
TGTGCCACCAGCCGTGACCGAGGGTTGGCGAGTCAAGAGACCCAGTACTTC
CATSRDRGLASQETQYF
>TRBV20-1|TRBJ2-1|TRBD1|few
TGCAGTGCTAGGACAGGGTCGAATGAGCAGTTCTTC
CSARTGSNEQFF
>TRBV6-5|TRBJ1-1|-|-
TGTGCCAGCAGTTACTCTCCGGGGCCGAACACTGAAGCTTTCTTT
CASSYSPGPNTEAFF
>TRBV15|TRBJ2-1|-|-
TGTGCCACCAGCAGAGATCTTCGGCGGGGGCTCTTCAATGAGCAGTTCTTC
CATSRDLRRGLFNEQFF
>TRBV5-1|TRBJ1-2|-|-
TGCGCCAGCAGCTTGTCTGGGGTGGCCTATGGCTACACCTTC
CASSLSGVAYGYTF
>TRBV4-2|TRBJ2-5|-|-
TGTGCCAGCAGCCAAGCGCCCTCCTCCGGGTCCAGTAGACAGTACTTC
CASSQAPSSGSSRQYF
>TRBV2|TRBJ2-5|-|many
TGTGCCAGCAGCCGAGGGTCCCAAGAGACCCAGTACTTC
CASSRGSQETQYF
>TRBV4-3|TRBJ2-2|-|few
TGCGCCAGCAGCCAAAGAGTGGCTACGAACACCGGGGAGCTGTTTTTT
CASSQRVATNTGELFF
>TRBV6-1|TRBJ2-5|TRBD1|-
TGTGCCAGCAGACGAACCGGGACAGGGGTAGAGACCCAGTACTTC
CASRRTGTGVETQYF
>TRBV4-3|TRBJ1-2|-|many
TGCGCCAGCAGCCAAGTACGTGGGGGACCCTATGGCTACACCTTC
CASSQVRGGPYGYTF
>TRBV6-1|TRBJ2-6|-|-
TGTGCCAGCGGAGGGACGTTAAACTCTGGGGCCAACGTCCTGACTTTC
CASGGTLNSGANVLTF
>TRBV12-3/TRBV12-4|TRBJ1-5|TRBD1|few
TGTGCCAGCAGTCCCTCAGGGGGAGGTCAGCCCCAGCATTTT
CASSPSGGGQPQHF
>TRBV20-1|TRBJ1-1|TRBD1|-
TGCAGTGCTAGAAGGACAGGGGTACGGACTGAAGCTTTCTTT
CSARRTGVRTEAFF
>TRBV24-1|TRBJ2-1|TRBD2|-
TGTGCCACCAGTGATCGGGGCTGGACTAGCGGGAATGAGCAGTTCTTC
CATSDRGWTSGNEQFF
>TRBV12-3/TRBV12-4|TRBJ2-7|-|few
TGTGCCAGCAGTTTAGCGCGAACAGGGAGTGAGCAGTACTTC
CASSLARTGSEQYF
>TRBV28|TRBJ2-3|-|few
TGTGCCAGCAGCAAACCTTCGGACAGATACTACACAGATACGCAGTATTTT
CASSKPSDRYYTDTQYF
>TRBV27|TRBJ1-6|-|-
TGTGCCAGCACCATGGGACCGATTAATTCACCCCTCCACTTT
CASTMGPINSPLHF
>TRBV28|TRBJ2-1|TRBD2|-
TGTGCCAGCAGCCCTAGCGGGGCCCCCTACAATGAGCAGTTCTTC
CASSPSGAPYNEQFF
>TRBV5-1|TRBJ2-3|-|few
TGCGCCAGCAGCTCGACAACAGGGACAGATACGCAGTATTTT
CASSSTTGTDTQYF
>TRBV2|TRBJ1-6|-|-
TGTGCCAGCACCCAAGTCATGGGACGGGCTAATTCACCCCTCCACTTT
CASTQVMGRANSPLHF
>TRBV7-2|TRBJ1-1|-|-
TGTGCCAGCAGCCCCAATACGGGGGGCACTGAAGCTTTCTTT
CASSPNTGGTEAFF
>TRBV20-1|TRBJ2-1|TRBD2|-
TGCAGTGCAACCGGGGGGACTAGTGCCTACAATGAGCAGTTCTTC
CSATGGTSAYNEQFF
>TRBV6-1|TRBJ2-2|TRBD1|-
TGTGCCAGCAGTGGGGGACAGGGCGACGCCGGGGAGCTGTTTTTT
CASSGGQGDAGELFF
>TRBV11-2|TRBJ2-5|TRBD2|-
TGTGCCAGCAGCTACCGAACGGGACTAGCGGGTACAATCCAAGAGACCCAGTACTTC
CASSYRTGLAGTIQETQYF
>TRBV3-1|TRBJ1-1|-|many
TGTGCCAGCAGCCAAGCGAGGGCCGAAGCTTTCTTT
CASSQARAEAFF
>TRBV3-1|TRBJ1-2|TRBD1|-
TGTGCCAGCAGGCAACGACAGGGGGCGGGCTATGGCTACACCTTC
CASRQRQGAGYGYTF
>TRBV11-2|TRBJ2-7|TRBD2|-
TGTGCCAGCAGCTTAGGGGAGGGCCGGACTAGCGGGAGAGGCGAGCAGTACTTC
CASSLGEGRTSGRGEQYF
>TRBV4-3|TRBJ2-1|TRBD2|-
TGCGCCAGCAGCCAAGATTGGCTAGCGGGCTACAATGAGCAGTTCTTC
CASSQDWLAGYNEQFF
>TRBV6-1|TRBJ2-7|-|-
TGTGCCAGCAGCCGCCTGGCCGGGGCCTACGAGCAGTACTTC
CASSRLAGAYEQYF
>TRBV4-1|TRBJ2-1|-|-
TGCGCCAGCAGCCAAGGACGAGGCAGATACAATGAGCAGTTCTTC
CASSQGRGRYNEQFF
>TRBV25-1|TRBJ2-7|-|-
TGTGCCAGCAGTGAATGGGACTCCCAGGGAGGCCCCTACGAGCAGTACTTC
CASSEWDSQGGPYEQYF
>TRBV2|TRBJ1-5|-|-
TGTGCCAGCAGTGAATCGGTTAGCAATCAGCCCCAGCATTTT
CASSESVSNQPQHF
>TRBV9|TRBJ2-7|TRBD1|-
TGTGCCAGCAGCGTGTCCACAGGGGGCTCCTACGAGCAGTACTTC
CASSVSTGGSYEQYF
>TRBV4-1|TRBJ2-3|TRBD2|few
TGCGCCAGCAGCCAATGGCCGGGGACTAGCGTCACCGCAGATACGCAGTATTTT
CASSQWPGTSVTADTQYF
>TRBV15|TRBJ2-2|-|many
TGTGCCACCAGCAAACGCACCGGGGAGCTGTTTTTT
CATSKRTGELFF
>TRBV6-6|TRBJ2-5|-|few
TGTGCCAGCAGTTACGCCAAAGAGACCCAGTACTTC
CASSYAKETQYF
>TRBV7-2|TRBJ2-5|-|many
TGTGCCAGCAGCTTATCCCTGCTAGCACATCAAGAGACCCAGTACTTC
CASSLSLLAHQETQYF
>TRBV30|TRBJ1-2|TRBD1|few
TGTGCCTCGATGGACAGGGCAAACTATGGCTACACCTTC
CASMDRANYGYTF
>TRBV30|TRBJ1-5|-|-
TGTGCCTGGAGTACAGGCTTACGGGGCAATCAGCCCCAGCATTTT
CAWSTGLRGNQPQHF
>TRBV10-3|TRBJ2-7|-|few
TGTGCCATCAGTGAAGGCGGCTTGAGCTCCTACGAGCAGTACTTC
CAISEGGLSSYEQYF
>TRBV3-1|TRBJ2-1|-|-
TGTGCCAGCAGCCAAGAAGGGGGTTGGCGGGGACGTGAGCAGTTCTTC
CASSQEGGWRGREQFF